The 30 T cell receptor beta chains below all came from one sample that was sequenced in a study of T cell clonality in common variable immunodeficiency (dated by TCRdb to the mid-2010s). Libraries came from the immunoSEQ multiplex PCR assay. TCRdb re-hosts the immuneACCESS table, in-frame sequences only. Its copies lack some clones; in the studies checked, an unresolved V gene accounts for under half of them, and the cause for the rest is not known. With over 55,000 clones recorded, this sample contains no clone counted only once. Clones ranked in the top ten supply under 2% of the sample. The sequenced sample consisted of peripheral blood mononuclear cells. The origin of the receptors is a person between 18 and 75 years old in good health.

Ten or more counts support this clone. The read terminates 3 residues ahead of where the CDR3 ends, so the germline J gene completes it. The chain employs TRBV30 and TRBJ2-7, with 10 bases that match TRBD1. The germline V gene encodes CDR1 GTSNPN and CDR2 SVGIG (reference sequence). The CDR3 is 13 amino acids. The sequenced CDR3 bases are TGTGCACAAGCCCGGGACAGGGGCTACGAG. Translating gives CAQARDRGYE. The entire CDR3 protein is CAQARDRGYEQYF.

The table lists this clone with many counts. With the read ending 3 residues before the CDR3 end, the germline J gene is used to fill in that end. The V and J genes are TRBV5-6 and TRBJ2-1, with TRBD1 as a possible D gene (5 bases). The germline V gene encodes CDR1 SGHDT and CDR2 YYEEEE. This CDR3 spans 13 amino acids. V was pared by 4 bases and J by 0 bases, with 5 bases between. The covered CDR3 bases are TGTGCCAGCAGCGACAGCTCCTACAATGAG. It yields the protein CASSDSSYNE. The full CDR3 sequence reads CASSDSSYNEQFF.

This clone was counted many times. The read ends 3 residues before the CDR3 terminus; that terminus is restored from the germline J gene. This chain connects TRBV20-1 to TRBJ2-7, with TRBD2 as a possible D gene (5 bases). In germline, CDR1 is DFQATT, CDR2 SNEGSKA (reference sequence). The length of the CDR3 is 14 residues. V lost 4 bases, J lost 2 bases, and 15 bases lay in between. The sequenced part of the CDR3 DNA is TGCAGTGCTACAGGAGGATCCCGACCCTACGAG. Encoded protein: CSATGGSRPYE. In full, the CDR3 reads CSATGGSRPYEQYF.

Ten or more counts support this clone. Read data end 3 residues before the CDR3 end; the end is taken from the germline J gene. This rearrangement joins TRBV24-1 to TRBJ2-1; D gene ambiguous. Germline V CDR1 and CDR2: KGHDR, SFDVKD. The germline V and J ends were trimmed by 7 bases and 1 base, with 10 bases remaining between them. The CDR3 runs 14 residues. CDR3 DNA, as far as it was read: TGTGCCACCAGCAGATCCCAGTCCTACAATGAG. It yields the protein CATSRSQSYNE. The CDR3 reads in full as CATSRSQSYNEQFF.

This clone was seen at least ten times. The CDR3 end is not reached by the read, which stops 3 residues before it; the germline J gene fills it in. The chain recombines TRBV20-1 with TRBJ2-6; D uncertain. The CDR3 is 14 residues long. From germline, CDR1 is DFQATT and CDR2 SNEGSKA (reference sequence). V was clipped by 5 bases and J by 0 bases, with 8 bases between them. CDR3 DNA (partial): TGCAGTGCTCATGGGCGCTCTGGGGCCAACGTC. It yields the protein CSAHGRSGANV. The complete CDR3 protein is CSAHGRSGANVLTF.

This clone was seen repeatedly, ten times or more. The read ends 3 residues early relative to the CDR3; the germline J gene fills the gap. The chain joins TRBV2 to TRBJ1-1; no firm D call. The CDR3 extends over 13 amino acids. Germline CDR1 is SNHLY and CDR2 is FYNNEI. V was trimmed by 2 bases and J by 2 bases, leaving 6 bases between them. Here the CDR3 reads CASSEHRNTEAFF. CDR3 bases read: TGTGCCAGCAGTGAACACAGAAACACTGAA.

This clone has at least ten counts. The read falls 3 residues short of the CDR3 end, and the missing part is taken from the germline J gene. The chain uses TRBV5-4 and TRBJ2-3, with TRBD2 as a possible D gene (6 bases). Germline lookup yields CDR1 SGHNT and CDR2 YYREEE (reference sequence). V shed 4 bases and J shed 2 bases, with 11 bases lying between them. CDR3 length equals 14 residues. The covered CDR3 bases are TGTGCCAGCAGCGTGGACTATCCCACAGATACG. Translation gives CASSVDYPTDT. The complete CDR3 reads CASSVDYPTDTQYF.

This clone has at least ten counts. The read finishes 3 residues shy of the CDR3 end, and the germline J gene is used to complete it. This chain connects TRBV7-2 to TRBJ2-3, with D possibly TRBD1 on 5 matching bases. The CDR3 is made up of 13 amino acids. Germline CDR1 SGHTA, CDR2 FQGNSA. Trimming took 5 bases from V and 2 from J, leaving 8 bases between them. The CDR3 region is CASSGQHTDTQYF. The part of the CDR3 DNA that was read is TGTGCCAGCAGCGGACAACACACAGATACG.

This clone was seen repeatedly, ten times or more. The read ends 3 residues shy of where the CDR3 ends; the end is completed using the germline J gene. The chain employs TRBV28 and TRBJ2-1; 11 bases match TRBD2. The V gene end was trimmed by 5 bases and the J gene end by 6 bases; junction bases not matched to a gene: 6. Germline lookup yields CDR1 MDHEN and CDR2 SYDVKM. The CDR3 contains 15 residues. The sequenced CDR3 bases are TGTGCCAGCAGTCTCTTTAGCGGGAGGGCCAATGAG. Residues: CASSLFSGRANE. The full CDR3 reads CASSLFSGRANEQFF.

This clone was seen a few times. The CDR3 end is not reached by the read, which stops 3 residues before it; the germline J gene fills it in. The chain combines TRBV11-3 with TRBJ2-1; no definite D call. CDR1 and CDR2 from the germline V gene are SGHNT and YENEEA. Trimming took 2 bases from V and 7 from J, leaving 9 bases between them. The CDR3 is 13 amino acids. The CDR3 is CASSLNSKNEQFF. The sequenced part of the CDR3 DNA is TGTGCCAGCAGCTTAAATAGCAAGAATGAG.

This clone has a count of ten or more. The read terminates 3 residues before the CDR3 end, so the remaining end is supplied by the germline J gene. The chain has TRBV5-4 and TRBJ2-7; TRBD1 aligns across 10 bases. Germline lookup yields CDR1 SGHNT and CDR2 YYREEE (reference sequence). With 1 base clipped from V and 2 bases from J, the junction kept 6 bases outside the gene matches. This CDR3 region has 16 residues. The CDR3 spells CASSLYRDRGPYEQYF. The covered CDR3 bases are TGTGCCAGCAGCTTGTATCGGGACAGGGGACCCTACGAG.

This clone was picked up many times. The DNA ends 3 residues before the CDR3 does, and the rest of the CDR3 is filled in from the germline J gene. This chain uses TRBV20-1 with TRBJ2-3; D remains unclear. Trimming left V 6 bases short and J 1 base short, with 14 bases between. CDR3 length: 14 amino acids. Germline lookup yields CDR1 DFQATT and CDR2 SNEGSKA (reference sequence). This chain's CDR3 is CSAPSAGGTDTQYF. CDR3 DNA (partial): TGCAGTGCACCGAGCGCTGGCGGCACAGATACG.

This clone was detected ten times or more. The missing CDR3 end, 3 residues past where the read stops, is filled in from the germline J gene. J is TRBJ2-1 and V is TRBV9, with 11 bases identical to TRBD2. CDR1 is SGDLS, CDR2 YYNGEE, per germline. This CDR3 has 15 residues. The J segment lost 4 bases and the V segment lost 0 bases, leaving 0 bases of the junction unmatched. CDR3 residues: CASSVGLAGYNEQFF. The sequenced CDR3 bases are TGTGCCAGCAGCGTAGGACTAGCGGGGTACAATGAG.

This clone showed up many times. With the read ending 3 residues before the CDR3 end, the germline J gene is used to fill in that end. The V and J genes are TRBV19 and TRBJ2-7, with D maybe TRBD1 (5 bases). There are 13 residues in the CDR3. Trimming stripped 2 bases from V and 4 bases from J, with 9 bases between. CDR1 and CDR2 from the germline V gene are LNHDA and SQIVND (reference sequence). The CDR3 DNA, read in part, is TGTGCCAGTAGTATAAGACAGAGTTACGAG. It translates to CASSIRQSYE. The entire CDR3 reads CASSIRQSYEQYF.

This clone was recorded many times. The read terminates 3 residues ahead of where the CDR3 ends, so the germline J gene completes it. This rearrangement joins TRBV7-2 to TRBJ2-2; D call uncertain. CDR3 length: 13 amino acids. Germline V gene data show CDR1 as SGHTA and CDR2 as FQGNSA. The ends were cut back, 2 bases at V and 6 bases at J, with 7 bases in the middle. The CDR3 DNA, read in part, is TGTGCCAGCAGCTTAACAGTCCCCGGGGAG. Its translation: CASSLTVPGE. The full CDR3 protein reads CASSLTVPGELFF.

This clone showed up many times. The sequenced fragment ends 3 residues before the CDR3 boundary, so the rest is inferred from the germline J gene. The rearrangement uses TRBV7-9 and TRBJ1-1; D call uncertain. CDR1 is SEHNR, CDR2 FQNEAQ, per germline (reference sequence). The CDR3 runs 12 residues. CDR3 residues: CASRSVQIEAFF. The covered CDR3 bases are TGTGCCAGCAGGAGCGTGCAAATAGAA. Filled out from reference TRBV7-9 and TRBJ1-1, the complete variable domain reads DTGVSQNPRHKITKRGQNVTFRCDPISEHNRLYWYRQTLGQGPEFLTYFQNEAQLEKSRLLSDRFSAERPKGSFSTLEIQRTEQGDSAMYLCASRSVQIEAFFGQGTRLTVV.

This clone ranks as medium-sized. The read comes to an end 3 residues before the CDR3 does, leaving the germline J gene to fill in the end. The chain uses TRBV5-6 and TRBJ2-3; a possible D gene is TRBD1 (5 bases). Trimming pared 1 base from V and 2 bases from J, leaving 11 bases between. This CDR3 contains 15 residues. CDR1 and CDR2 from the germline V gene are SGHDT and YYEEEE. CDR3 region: CASSLFWTNTDTQYF. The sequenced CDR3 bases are TGTGCCAGCAGCTTGTTTTGGACAAACACAGATACG.

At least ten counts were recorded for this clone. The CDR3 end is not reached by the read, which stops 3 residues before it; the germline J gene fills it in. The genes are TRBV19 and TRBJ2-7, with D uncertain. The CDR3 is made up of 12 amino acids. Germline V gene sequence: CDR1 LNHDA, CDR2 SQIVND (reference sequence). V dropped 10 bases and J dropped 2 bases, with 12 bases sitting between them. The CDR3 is CATARRPYEQYF. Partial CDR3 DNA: TGTGCCACCGCCCGCAGGCCCTACGAG.

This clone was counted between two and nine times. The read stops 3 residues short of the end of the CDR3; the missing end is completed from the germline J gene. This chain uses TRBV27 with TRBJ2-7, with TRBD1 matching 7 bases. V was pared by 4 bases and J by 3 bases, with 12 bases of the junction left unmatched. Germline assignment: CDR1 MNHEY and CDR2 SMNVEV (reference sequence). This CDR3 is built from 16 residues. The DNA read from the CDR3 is TGTGCCAGCAGTTCCTGGGCCGGGACAGCCCACTACGAG. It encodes CASSSWAGTAHYE. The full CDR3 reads CASSSWAGTAHYEQYF.

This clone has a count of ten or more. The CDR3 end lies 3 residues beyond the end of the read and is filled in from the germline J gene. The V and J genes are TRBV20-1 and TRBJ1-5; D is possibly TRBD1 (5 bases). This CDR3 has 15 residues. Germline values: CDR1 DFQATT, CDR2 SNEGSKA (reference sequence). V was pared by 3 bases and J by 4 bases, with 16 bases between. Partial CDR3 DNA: TGCAGTGCTAGTAGACAGTTCATAGAAAATCAGCCC. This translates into CSASRQFIENQP. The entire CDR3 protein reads CSASRQFIENQPQHF.

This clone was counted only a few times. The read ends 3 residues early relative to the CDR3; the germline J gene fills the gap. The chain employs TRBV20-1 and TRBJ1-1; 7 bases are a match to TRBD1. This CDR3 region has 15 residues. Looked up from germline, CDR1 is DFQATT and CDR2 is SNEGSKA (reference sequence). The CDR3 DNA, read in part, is TGCAGTGCTAGAGAGCTACCCGGCAGGGGGGCGGGA. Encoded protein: CSARELPGRGAG. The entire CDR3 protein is CSARELPGRGAGAFF.

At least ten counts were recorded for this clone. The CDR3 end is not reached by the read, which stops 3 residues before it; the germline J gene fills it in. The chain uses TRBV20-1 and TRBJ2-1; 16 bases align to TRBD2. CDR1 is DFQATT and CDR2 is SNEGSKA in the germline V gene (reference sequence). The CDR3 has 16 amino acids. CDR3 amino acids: CTQGGDGTSGRDEQFF. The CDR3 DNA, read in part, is TGCACTCAGGGAGGTGATGGGACTAGCGGGAGGGATGAG.

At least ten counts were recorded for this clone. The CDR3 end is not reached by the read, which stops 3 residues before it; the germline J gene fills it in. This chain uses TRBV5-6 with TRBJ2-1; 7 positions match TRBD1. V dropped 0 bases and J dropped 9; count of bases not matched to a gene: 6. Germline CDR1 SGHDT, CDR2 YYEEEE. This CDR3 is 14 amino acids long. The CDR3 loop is CASSLGQGSFEQFF. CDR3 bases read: TGTGCCAGCAGCTTGGGACAGGGATCTTTTGAG.

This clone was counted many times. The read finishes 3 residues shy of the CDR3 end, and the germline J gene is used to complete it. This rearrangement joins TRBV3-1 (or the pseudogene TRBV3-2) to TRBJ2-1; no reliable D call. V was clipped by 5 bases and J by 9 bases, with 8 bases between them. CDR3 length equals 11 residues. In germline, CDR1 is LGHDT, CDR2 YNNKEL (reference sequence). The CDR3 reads CASSSLSEQFF. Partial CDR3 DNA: TGTGCCAGCAGCTCTTTATCTGAG.

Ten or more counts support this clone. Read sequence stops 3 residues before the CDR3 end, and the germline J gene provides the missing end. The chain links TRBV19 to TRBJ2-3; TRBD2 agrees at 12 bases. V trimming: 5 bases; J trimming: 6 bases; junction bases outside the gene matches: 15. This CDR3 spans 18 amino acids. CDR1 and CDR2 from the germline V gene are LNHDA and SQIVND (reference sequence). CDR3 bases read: TGTGCCAGTAGTCCAGGGACTAGCGGGTTATCTTTTGAGGATACG. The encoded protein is CASSPGTSGLSFEDT. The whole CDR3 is CASSPGTSGLSFEDTQYF.

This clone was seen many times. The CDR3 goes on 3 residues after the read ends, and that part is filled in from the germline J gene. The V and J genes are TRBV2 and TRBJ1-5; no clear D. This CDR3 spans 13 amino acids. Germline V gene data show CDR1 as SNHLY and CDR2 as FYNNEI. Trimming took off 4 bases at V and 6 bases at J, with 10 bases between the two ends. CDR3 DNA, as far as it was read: TGTGCCAGCAGTGTTCACCTGGCTCAGCCC. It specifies CASSVHLAQP. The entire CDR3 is CASSVHLAQPQHF.

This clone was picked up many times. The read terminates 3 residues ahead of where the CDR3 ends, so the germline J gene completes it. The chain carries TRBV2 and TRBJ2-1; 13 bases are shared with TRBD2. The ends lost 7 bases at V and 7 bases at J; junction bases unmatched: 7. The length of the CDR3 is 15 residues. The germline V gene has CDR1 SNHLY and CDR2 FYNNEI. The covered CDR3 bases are TGTGCCAGCAAGAGGACTAGCGGGAGTGGGAATGAG. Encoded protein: CASKRTSGSGNE. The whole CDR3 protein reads CASKRTSGSGNEQFF.

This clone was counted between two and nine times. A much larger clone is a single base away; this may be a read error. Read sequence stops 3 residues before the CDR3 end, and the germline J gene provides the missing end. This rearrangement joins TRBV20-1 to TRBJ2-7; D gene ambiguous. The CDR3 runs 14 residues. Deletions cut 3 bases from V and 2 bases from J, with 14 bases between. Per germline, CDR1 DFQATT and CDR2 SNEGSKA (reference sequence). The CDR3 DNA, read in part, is TGCAGTGCTAGCAGTACAGATTTTGCCTACGAG. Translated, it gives CSASSTDFAYE. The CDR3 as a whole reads CSASSTDFAYEQYF.

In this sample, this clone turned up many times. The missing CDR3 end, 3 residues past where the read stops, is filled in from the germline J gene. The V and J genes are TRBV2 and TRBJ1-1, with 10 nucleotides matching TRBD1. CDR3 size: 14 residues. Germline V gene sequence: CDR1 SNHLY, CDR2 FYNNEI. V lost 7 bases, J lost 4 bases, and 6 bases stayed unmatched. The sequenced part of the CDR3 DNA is TGTGCCAGCAAGAAAAGGACAGGGGGCACTGAA. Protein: CASKKRTGGTE. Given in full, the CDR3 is CASKKRTGGTEAFF. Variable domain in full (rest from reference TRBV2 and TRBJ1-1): EPEVTQTPSHQVTQMGQEVILRCVPISNHLYFYWYRQILGQKVEFLVSFYNNEISEKSEIFDDQFSVERPDGSNFTLKIRSTKLEDSAMYFCASKKRTGGTEAFFGQGTRLTVV.

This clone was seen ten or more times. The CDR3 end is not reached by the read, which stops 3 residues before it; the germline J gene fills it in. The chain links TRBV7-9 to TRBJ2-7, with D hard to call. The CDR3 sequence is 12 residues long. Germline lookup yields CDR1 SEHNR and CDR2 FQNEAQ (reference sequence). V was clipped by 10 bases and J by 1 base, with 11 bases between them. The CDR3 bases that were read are TGTGCCATCCAACTACCTTCCTACGAG. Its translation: CAIQLPSYE. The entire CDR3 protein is CAIQLPSYEQYF.